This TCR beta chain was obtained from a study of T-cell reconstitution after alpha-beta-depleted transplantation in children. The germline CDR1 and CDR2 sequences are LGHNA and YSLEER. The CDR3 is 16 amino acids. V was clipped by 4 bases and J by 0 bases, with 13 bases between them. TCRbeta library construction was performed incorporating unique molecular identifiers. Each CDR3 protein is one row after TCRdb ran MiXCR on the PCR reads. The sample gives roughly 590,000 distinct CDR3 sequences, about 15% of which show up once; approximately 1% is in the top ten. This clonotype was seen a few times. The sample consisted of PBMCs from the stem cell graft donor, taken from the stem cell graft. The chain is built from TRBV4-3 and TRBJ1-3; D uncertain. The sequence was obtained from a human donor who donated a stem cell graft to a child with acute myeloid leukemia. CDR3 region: CASSPQDGSSGNTIYF. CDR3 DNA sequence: TGCGCCAGCAGCCCCCAGGACGGTAGCTCTGGAAACACCATATATTTT.